This TCR beta chain was sequenced during a study of response to subunit inactivated influenza vaccine (dated 2018 in TCRdb). Concerning the study at large: The study used deep quantitative T cell receptor repertoire profiling to track responses to a trivalent subunit inactivated influenza vaccine.

Preparation of the library involved RT-PCR. Sequencing used an Illumina HiSeq 2500. Through fastp at Q25 and MiXCR, TCRdb rebuilt clones from the public reads, retaining in-frame beta chains. Under each unique CDR3 protein, matching rows form one entry showing the most common genes and DNA. The sample table lists around 530,000 distinct CDR3 sequences, approximately 15% of them with a count of one. The ten largest make up roughly 3% of the sample. V loses 4 bases at its end and J loses 5 bases; junction bases beyond the gene matches: 6. Counted from cysteine to phenylalanine, this CDR3 has 15 amino acids. Only the CDR3 portion is preserved as DNA: 45 bases, with reading frame beginning at the first base. Sequences SGHKS (CDR1) and YYEKEE (CDR2) are obtained from the germline V gene (reference sequence). This clonotype has a count of ten or more. Its antigen remains undetermined. No quality values exist for individual bases; no much larger clone is one base distant.

General findings and caveats noted by the study authors: It was suggested by the authors that each seasonal influenza vaccination may recruit only a limited number of new T cells.

This TCR came from a man between 45 and 75 years old who received an inactivated influenza vaccine. Donor details come from another sample of the same person, matched by shared clones. The source was CD4+ T cells sorted from PBMCs, collected less than 30 months after vaccination. This sequence uses TRBV5-5 and TRBJ2-1, with 10 middle bases fitting TRBD2. The CDR3 corresponds to CASSPLAGSNNEQFF. The sequence in DNA is TGTGCCAGCAGCCCACTAGCGGGGTCCAACAATGAGCAGTTCTTC.